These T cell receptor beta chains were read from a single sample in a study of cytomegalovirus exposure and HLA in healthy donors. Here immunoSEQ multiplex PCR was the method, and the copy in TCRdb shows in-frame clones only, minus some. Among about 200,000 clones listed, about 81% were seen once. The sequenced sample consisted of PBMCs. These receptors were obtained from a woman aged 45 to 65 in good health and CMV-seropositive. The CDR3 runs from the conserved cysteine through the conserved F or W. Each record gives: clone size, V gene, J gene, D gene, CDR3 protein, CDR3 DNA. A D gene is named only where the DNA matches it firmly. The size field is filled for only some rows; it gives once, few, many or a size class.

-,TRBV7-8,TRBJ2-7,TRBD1,CASSQVGQQHYEQYF,TGTGCCAGCAGTCAAGTGGGACAGCAACATTACGAGCAGTACTTC
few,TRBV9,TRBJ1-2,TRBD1,CASSVTKDLGGQGTYGYTF,TGTGCCAGCAGCGTAACAAAAGATCTTGGGGGACAGGGGACCTATGGCTACACCTTC
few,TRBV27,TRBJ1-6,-,CASSLSRQGNSPLHF,TGTGCCAGCAGTTTATCGAGGCAGGGGAATTCACCCCTCCACTTT
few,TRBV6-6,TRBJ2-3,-,CASTGRGVSTDTQYF,TGTGCCAGCACCGGTCGCGGGGTAAGCACAGATACGCAGTATTTT
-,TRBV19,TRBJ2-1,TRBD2,CASRGLAGARSYNEQFF,TGTGCCAGTAGGGGACTAGCGGGGGCCCGCTCCTACAATGAGCAGTTCTTC
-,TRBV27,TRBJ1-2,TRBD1,CASSPTGGYGYTF,TGTGCCAGCAGTCCGACAGGGGGCTATGGCTACACCTTC
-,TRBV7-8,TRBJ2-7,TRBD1,CASSSDRVGLDEQYF,TGTGCCAGCAGCTCTGACAGGGTGGGTCTCGACGAGCAGTACTTC
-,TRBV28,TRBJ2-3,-,CASRPVGPDTQYF,TGTGCCAGCAGACCCGTTGGCCCAGATACGCAGTATTTT
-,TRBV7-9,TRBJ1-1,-,CASSLAMNTEAFF,TGTGCCAGCAGCTTAGCTATGAACACTGAAGCTTTCTTT
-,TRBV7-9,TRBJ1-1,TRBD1,CASSRQGATEAFF,TGTGCCAGCAGCCGTCAGGGGGCAACTGAAGCTTTCTTT
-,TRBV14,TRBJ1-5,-,CASSQDPGENQPQHF,TGTGCCAGCAGCCAAGATCCGGGGGAAAATCAGCCCCAGCATTTT
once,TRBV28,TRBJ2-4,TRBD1,CASSPFSGQRLNIQYF,TGTGCCAGCAGTCCTTTCTCGGGACAGAGATTAAACATTCAGTACTTC
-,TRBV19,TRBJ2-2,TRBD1,CASSRQGNTGELFF,TGTGCCAGTAGTCGACAGGGAAACACCGGGGAGCTGTTTTTT
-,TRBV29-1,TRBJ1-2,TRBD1,CSVEKGAYGYTF,TGCAGCGTTGAAAAGGGGGCCTATGGCTACACCTTC
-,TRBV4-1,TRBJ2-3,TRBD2,CASSLNEGSSGGVGVYTQYF,TGCGCCAGCAGCCTAAACGAAGGTTCCAGCGGGGGGGTTGGTGTTTATACGCAGTATTTT
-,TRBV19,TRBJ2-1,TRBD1,CASSLGTGPYNEQFF,TGTGCCAGTAGTCTCGGGACAGGCCCTTACAATGAGCAGTTCTTC
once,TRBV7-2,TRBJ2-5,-,CASSSSLETQYF,TGTGCCAGCAGCTCTAGTTTGGAGACCCAGTACTTC
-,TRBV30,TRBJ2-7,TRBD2,CAWSLSGTSGSLYEQYF,TGTGCCTGGAGTTTGAGTGGGACTAGCGGGAGTCTATACGAGCAGTACTTC
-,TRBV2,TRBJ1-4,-,CASSEKGGVLQKLFF,TGTGCCAGCAGTGAAAAGGGCGGGGTCCTCCAAAAACTGTTTTTT
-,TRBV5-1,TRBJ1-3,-,CASSLADGHSGNTIYF,TGCGCCAGCAGCTTGGCGGATGGGCACTCTGGAAACACCATATATTTT